The 29 T cell receptor beta chains given below trace back to one sample, sequenced in a study of cytomegalovirus exposure and HLA in healthy donors (dated by TCRdb to 2017 to 2019). The library relied on the immunoSEQ multiplex PCR assay. For the multiplex PCR, a mixture combining 60 forward primers for TCR Vbeta segments and 13 reverse primers for TCR Jbeta segments was used. TCRdb holds this immuneACCESS table with in-frame rearrangements only. Some clones are missing; in checked studies, unresolved V genes explain under half, and the rest has no known cause. This sample lists tens of thousands of clones; around 70% were detected once. The ten most abundant clones make up around 9.1% of the sample. The sample consisted of PBMCs. Source of these receptors: a woman in her 50s in good health and CMV-seronegative.

Notes on this clone: The CDR3 does not close with the conserved phenylalanine or tryptophan, likely indicating a read error. The chain links TRBV6-6 to TRBJ2-3; D is unclear. CDR3 length: 14 residues. The germline gives CDR1 MNHNY, CDR2 SVGAGI (reference sequence). CDR3 sequence reads: CASSDTPSTDTQYY. For the CDR3, the DNA is TGTGCCAGCAGTGATACACCAAGCACAGATACCCAGTATTAT.

The chain carries TRBV11-2 and TRBJ2-7; 10 bases are shared with TRBD2. This CDR3 is 19 amino acids long. From germline, CDR1 is SGHAT and CDR2 FQNNGV. The ends lost 4 bases at V and 1 base at J; junction bases unmatched: 16. This CDR3 is CASSSGQGQRGGRSYEQYF. The CDR3 DNA is TGTGCCAGCAGCTCGGGCCAGGGGCAGCGGGGGGGTCGGTCCTACGAGCAGTACTTC. Combining the CDR3 with reference TRBV11-2 and TRBJ2-7 gives the whole variable domain EAGVAQSPRYKIIEKRQSVAFWCNPISGHATLYWYQQILGQGPKLLIQFQNNGVVDDSQLPKDRFSAERLKGVDSTLKIQPAKLEDSAVYLCASSSGQGQRGGRSYEQYFGPGTRLTVT.

This clone has only one observation. The gene calls are TRBV9 and TRBJ1-4; D is unclear. This CDR3 spans 16 amino acids. Trimming took 1 base from V and 7 from J, leaving 17 bases between them. Germline V lookup: CDR1 SGDLS, CDR2 YYNGEE. CDR3 protein: CASSVMGGPRVEKLFF. DNA of the CDR3: TGTGCCAGCAGCGTAATGGGTGGGCCGCGGGTTGAAAAACTGTTTTTT. The full variable domain, in which reference TRBV9 and TRBJ1-4 provide the parts outside the CDR3, is DSGVTQTPKHLITATGQRVTLRCSPRSGDLSVYWYQQSLDQGLQFLIQYYNGEERAKGNILERFSAQQFPDLHSELNLSSLELGDSALYFCASSVMGGPRVEKLFFGSGTQLSVL.

The rearrangement joins TRBV18 to TRBJ1-1, with 8 bases matching TRBD1. The CDR3 is made up of 15 amino acids. The trim removed 3 bases at V and 4 bases at J, leaving 7 bases unmatched. Germline-derived CDR1 and CDR2 are KGHSH and LQKENI. In DNA form, the CDR3 reads TGTGCCAGCTCACCCCGACAGGGGTCGGCCACTGAAGCTTTCTTT. Protein: CASSPRQGSATEAFF.

This chain's CDR3 is CASGTGLQGASGYTF. The CDR3 DNA sequence: TGCGCCAGCGGCACCGGGCTACAGGGGGCCTCTGGCTACACCTTC. This sequence joins TRBV5-1 and TRBJ1-2; 9 nucleotides match TRBD1. The CDR3 is made up of 15 amino acids. The junction had 14 bases not matched to a gene; V was cut back by 7 bases and J by 7 bases. In germline, CDR1 is SGHRS, CDR2 YFSETQ.

The gene calls are TRBV18 and TRBJ2-7; a possible D gene is TRBD1 (6 bases). From germline, CDR1 is KGHSH and CDR2 LQKENI. The CDR3 length is 13 residues. The germline V and J ends were trimmed by 0 bases and 5 bases, with 8 bases remaining between them. The CDR3 is CASSPPGTNEQYF. The DNA for the CDR3 is TGTGCCAGCTCACCACCCGGGACAAACGAGCAGTACTTC.

The V call is TRBV6-5, the J call TRBJ1-1, with D possibly being TRBD1 (5 bases). CDR1 is MNHEY and CDR2 is SVGAGI in the germline V gene. Trimming took 8 bases from V and 7 from J, leaving 17 bases between them. The CDR3 runs 13 residues. CDR3 coding DNA: TGTGCCAGCTACACGGGGAGGGGCGATGAAGCTTTCTTT. Translated: CASYTGRGDEAFF.

This clone was counted once. This chain uses TRBV19 with TRBJ1-2, with no clear D. CDR1 LNHDA and CDR2 SQIVND come from the germline V gene (reference sequence). The CDR3 is 15 amino acids. Trimming shortened V by 4 bases and J by 4 bases, and 16 bases separated the two germline ends. As DNA, the CDR3 is TGTGCCAGTAGTAGGGAGGAGGATATCCGCTATGGCTACACCTTC. Translation: CASSREEDIRYGYTF.

The chain has TRBV19 and TRBJ1-2; maybe TRBD1 (5 bases). CDR3 length equals 14 residues. V shed 8 bases and J shed 0 bases, with 13 bases lying between them. Germline-derived CDR1 and CDR2 are LNHDA and SQIVND (reference sequence). CDR3 loop: CASARQSTNYGYTF. The CDR3 DNA sequence: TGTGCCAGTGCGAGACAGAGCACTAACTATGGCTACACCTTC.

J is TRBJ2-5 and V is TRBV28; D is possibly TRBD2 (6 bases). Germline CDR1 and CDR2: MDHEN and SYDVKM. The CDR3 covers 14 residues. The V and J ends lost 2 bases and 5 bases respectively, with 12 bases between them. The CDR3 here is CASSLPAGRETQYF. The CDR3 nucleotides read TGTGCCAGCAGTTTACCGGCAGGGAGGGAGACCCAGTACTTC.

This chain joins TRBV7-3 and TRBJ2-1; 14 bases map to TRBD2. This CDR3 comprises 15 residues. Germline CDR1 and CDR2: SGHTA and FQGTGA. The V and J ends lost 5 bases and 10 bases, in that order; junction bases with no gene match: 7. The CDR3 reads CASSLTSGGAEEQFF. Here the CDR3 DNA reads TGTGCCAGCAGCCTGACTAGCGGGGGGGCCGAAGAGCAGTTCTTC.

The chain joins TRBV7-9 to TRBJ1-2; TRBD1 matches 9 bases. Germline-derived CDR1 and CDR2 are SEHNR and FQNEAQ (reference sequence). The CDR3 loop spans 14 amino acids. The ends lost 5 bases at V and 2 bases at J; junction bases unmatched: 3. The CDR3 protein is CASSRTGANYGYTF. The CDR3 DNA follows: TGTGCCAGCAGCCGGACAGGGGCCAACTATGGCTACACCTTC.

The chain carries TRBV5-1 and TRBJ2-7; D possibly corresponds to TRBD2 (6 bases). V dropped 4 bases and J dropped 6 bases, with 17 bases sitting between them. The CDR3 is 14 amino acids. The germline V gene encodes CDR1 SGHRS and CDR2 YFSETQ. CDR3 coding DNA: TGCGCCAGCAGCCCCCCTGGAGGGATGGTCGAGCAGTACTTC. Translation: CASSPPGGMVEQYF.

This chain joins TRBV7-9 and TRBJ1-5; 10 bases are shared with TRBD1. J was trimmed by 3 bases and V by 5 bases; bases with no gene match: 4. Per the germline V gene, CDR1 is SEHNR and CDR2 is FQNEAQ (reference sequence). This CDR3 has 15 amino acids. The DNA for the CDR3 is TGTGCCAGCAGCCCCGGGACAGGGGTCAATCAGCCCCAGCATTTT. Its translation is CASSPGTGVNQPQHF. Looking up the rest from reference TRBV7-9 and TRBJ1-5 gives the full variable domain: DTGVSQNPRHKITKRGQNVTFRCDPISEHNRLYWYRQTLGQGPEFLTYFQNEAQLEKSRLLSDRFSAERPKGSFSTLEIQRTEQGDSAMYLCASSPGTGVNQPQHFGDGTRLSIL.

V is TRBV4-1 and J is TRBJ1-2; 9 nucleotides line up with TRBD1. The CDR3 has 14 residues. Per germline, CDR1 MGHRA and CDR2 YSYEKL. J gave up 3 bases and V 6 bases, and 5 bases lay outside the gene matches. The DNA for the CDR3 is TGCGCCAGCAGTCCTGACAGGGGGGACTATGGCTACACCTTC. This translates into CASSPDRGDYGYTF.

This chain links TRBV28 with TRBJ1-5; D might be TRBD1 (5 bases). V was cut by 5 bases and J by 3 bases, with 14 bases left in between. The CDR3 is made up of 15 amino acids. Germline V gene data show CDR1 as MDHEN and CDR2 as SYDVKM. CDR3 protein: CASSGGGGNNQPQHF. For the CDR3, the DNA is TGTGCCAGCAGTGGTGGGGGGGGGAACAATCAGCCCCAGCATTTT. Combining the CDR3 with reference TRBV28 and TRBJ1-5 gives the whole variable domain DVKVTQSSRYLVKRTGEKVFLECVQDMDHENMFWYRQDPGLGLRLIYFSYDVKMKEKGDIPEGYSVSREKKERFSLILESASTNQTSMYLCASSGGGGNNQPQHFGDGTRLSIL.

By share, this clone counts as medium-sized. The rearrangement joins TRBV19 to TRBJ2-7, with D maybe TRBD2 (6 bases). V was trimmed by 6 bases and J by 6 bases, leaving 15 bases between them. The germline gives CDR1 LNHDA, CDR2 SQIVND (reference sequence). This CDR3 is 13 amino acids long. CDR3 sequence: CASSGGVGSEQYF. In DNA form, the CDR3 reads TGTGCCAGTAGCGGAGGGGTGGGGAGCGAGCAGTACTTC.

In its sample, this clone ranks as large (0.1 to 1%). The rearrangement links TRBV2 to TRBJ1-1; 8 bases align to TRBD1. V shed 7 bases and J 8 bases; nucleotides not matched to a gene: 12. The CDR3 is made up of 14 amino acids. CDR1 SNHLY and CDR2 FYNNEI come from the germline V gene. The CDR3 DNA reads TGTGCCAGCACTCGCGGACAGGGCCTCCTCGAAGCTTTCTTT. Amino acids: CASTRGQGLLEAFF.

This clone showed up just once. V and J are TRBV27 and TRBJ1-2; possibly TRBD1 for D (6 bases). CDR3 length: 14 amino acids. CDR1 is MNHEY and CDR2 is SMNVEV in the germline V gene (reference sequence). Trimming shortened V by 6 bases and J by 4 bases, and 15 bases separated the two germline ends. CDR3 bases: TGTGCCAGCAGGGTACAGGGTGCGTCCTATGGCTACACCTTC. Translated: CASRVQGASYGYTF.

J is TRBJ2-3 and V is TRBV7-9; no firm D call. Trimming took off 5 bases at V and 0 bases at J, with 15 bases between the two ends. The CDR3 contains 16 residues. From germline, CDR1 is SEHNR and CDR2 FQNEAQ (reference sequence). The CDR3 DNA reads TGTGCCAGCAGCGCGCAGGCCACGGATAGCACAGATACGCAGTATTTT. Its protein is CASSAQATDSTDTQYF.

The chain couples TRBV1 to TRBJ2-2; TRBD2, as called in the table, went unchecked against the DNA. TRBV1 constitutes a pseudogene. The CDR3 runs to 17 residues. CDR3 region: CTSSQEGVAVNTGELFF. The CDR3 DNA reads as TGCACCAGCAGCCAAGAGGGGGTAGCGGTTAACACCGGGGAGCTGTTTTTT.

J is TRBJ2-1 and V is TRBV6-6; 8 bases map to TRBD1. Germline trimming cut 6 bases from V and 9 bases from J; bases unmatched to any gene: 1. The CDR3 is 11 residues long. Germline V gives CDR1 MNHNY, CDR2 SVGAGI (reference sequence). In DNA, the CDR3 is TGTGCCAGCAGGGACAGGGTTGAGCAGTTCTTC. It specifies CASRDRVEQFF.

V is TRBV27 and J is TRBJ2-2; a weak D match, TRBD2 (7 bases). CDR1 and CDR2 from the germline V gene are MNHEY and SMNVEV (reference sequence). Trimming left V 1 base short and J 2 bases short, with 11 bases between. CDR3 length: 16 residues. CDR3 bases: TGTGCCAGCAGTTTATGGGAGGGGGTAAACACCGGGGAGCTGTTTTTT. Amino acids: CASSLWEGVNTGELFF.

This chain links TRBV28 with TRBJ2-7; the D is unclear. The CDR3 loop spans 14 amino acids. V was trimmed by 5 bases and J by 0 bases, leaving 11 bases between them. Germline V gives CDR1 MDHEN, CDR2 SYDVKM. CDR3 amino acids: CASSRVYISYEQYF. DNA for the CDR3: TGTGCCAGCAGTCGGGTGTACATCTCCTACGAGCAGTACTTC.

The chain links TRBV18 to TRBJ2-7; D is perhaps TRBD1 (6 bases). Trimming shortened V by 8 bases and J by 5 bases, and 16 bases separated the two germline ends. Germline CDR1 is KGHSH and CDR2 is LQKENI. The CDR3 is 13 amino acids. The CDR3 DNA sequence: TGTGCCAGCCACGAACAGGGCGCGCACGAGCAGTACTTC. Translated: CASHEQGAHEQYF.

The gene calls are TRBV5-1 and TRBJ1-2, with 11 bases matching TRBD1. J gave up 0 bases and V 4 bases, and 5 bases lay outside the gene matches. Germline V gives CDR1 SGHRS, CDR2 YFSETQ. The CDR3 extends over 16 amino acids. CDR3 sequence reads: CASSLGQGATNYGYTF. CDR3 nucleotides: TGCGCCAGCAGCCTCGGACAGGGGGCAACTAACTATGGCTACACCTTC. The entire variable domain, with the rest obtained from reference TRBV5-1 and TRBJ1-2, is as follows: KAGVTQTPRYLIKTRGQQVTLSCSPISGHRSVSWYQQTPGQGLQFLFEYFSETQRNKGNFPGRFSGRQFSNSRSEMNVSTLELGDSALYLCASSLGQGATNYGYTFGSGTRLTVV.

The chain couples TRBV2 to TRBJ2-7, with D hard to call. V lost 4 bases and J 0 bases, leaving 10 bases between the germline ends. CDR1 is SNHLY, CDR2 FYNNEI, per germline. The CDR3 is 14 residues long. The CDR3 nucleotides are TGTGCCAGCAGTGCCACAGTGAGCTCCTACGAGCAGTACTTC. As protein: CASSATVSSYEQYF.

The CDR3 loop reads CAWKVSGPSYNEQFF. Written as DNA, the CDR3 is TGTGCCTGGAAAGTTAGCGGACCATCCTACAATGAGCAGTTCTTC. The chain joins TRBV30 to TRBJ2-1, with D possibly matching TRBD2 (6 bases). There are 15 residues in the CDR3. Trimming shortened V by 4 bases and J by 1 base, and 14 bases separated the two germline ends. Germline V gives CDR1 GTSNPN, CDR2 SVGIG (reference sequence).

The table lists this clone with a few counts. The chain recombines TRBV10-3 with TRBJ2-7; 7 nucleotides align to TRBD1. V lost 10 bases and J lost 0; bases outside the gene matches: 12. This CDR3 has 15 residues. Germline V gives CDR1 ENHRY, CDR2 SYGVKD. Written as DNA, the CDR3 is TGTGCCACCAGGAGCCGGGACAGCGACTCCTACGAGCAGTACTTC. It is translated as CATRSRDSDSYEQYF.